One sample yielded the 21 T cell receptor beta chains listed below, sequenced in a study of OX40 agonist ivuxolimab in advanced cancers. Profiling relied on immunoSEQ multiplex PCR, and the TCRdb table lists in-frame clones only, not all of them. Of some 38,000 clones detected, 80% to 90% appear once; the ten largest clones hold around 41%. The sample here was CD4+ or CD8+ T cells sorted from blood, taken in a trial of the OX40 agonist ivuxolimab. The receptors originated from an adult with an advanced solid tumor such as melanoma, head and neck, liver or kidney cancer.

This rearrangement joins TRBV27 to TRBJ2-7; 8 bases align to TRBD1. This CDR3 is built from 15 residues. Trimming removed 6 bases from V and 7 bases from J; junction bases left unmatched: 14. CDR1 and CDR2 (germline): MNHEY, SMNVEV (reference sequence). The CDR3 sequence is CASRHLQGVSREQYF. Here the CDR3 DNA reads TGTGCCAGCAGACATCTACAGGGGGTGTCGAGGGAGCAGTACTTC.

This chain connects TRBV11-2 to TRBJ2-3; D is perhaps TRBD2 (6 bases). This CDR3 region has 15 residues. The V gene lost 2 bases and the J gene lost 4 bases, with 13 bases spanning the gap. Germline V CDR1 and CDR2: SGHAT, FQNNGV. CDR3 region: CASSLTPGEADTQYF. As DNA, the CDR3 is TGTGCCAGCAGCTTAACGCCCGGGGAGGCAGATACGCAGTATTTT.

The CDR3: CASSPTQIGTYNEQFF. CDR3 coding DNA: TGTGCCAGCAGCCCGACGCAGATAGGGACCTACAATGAGCAGTTCTTC. The chain is built from TRBV7-8 and TRBJ2-1; D is unresolved. Trimming took off 5 bases at V and 2 bases at J, with 16 bases between the two ends. Germline V CDR1 and CDR2: SGHVS, FQNEAQ. The CDR3 length is 16 residues.

The DNA for the CDR3 is TGTGCCAGCAGCTTGGGACACACAGATACGCAGTATTTT. Amino acid sequence: CASSLGHTDTQYF. The chain joins TRBV5-6 to TRBJ2-3, with D unresolved. The CDR3 covers 13 residues. The V gene lost 0 bases and the J gene lost 2 bases, with 4 bases spanning the gap. Germline V gene data show CDR1 as SGHDT and CDR2 as YYEEEE.

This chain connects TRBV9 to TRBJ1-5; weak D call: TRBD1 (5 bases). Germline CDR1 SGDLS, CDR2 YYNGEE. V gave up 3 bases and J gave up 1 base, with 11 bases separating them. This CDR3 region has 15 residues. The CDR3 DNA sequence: TGTGCCAGCAGCGAAGGAGGGGCGAGCAATCAGCCCCAGCATTTT. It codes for CASSEGGASNQPQHF. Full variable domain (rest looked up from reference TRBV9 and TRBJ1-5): DSGVTQTPKHLITATGQRVTLRCSPRSGDLSVYWYQQSLDQGLQFLIQYYNGEERAKGNILERFSAQQFPDLHSELNLSSLELGDSALYFCASSEGGASNQPQHFGDGTRLSIL.

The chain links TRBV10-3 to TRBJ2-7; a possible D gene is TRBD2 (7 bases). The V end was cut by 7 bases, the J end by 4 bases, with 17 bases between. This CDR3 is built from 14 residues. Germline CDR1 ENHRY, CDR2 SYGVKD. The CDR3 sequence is CAITESGGAYEQYF. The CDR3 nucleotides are TGTGCCATCACCGAGTCGGGGGGCGCGTACGAGCAGTACTTC.

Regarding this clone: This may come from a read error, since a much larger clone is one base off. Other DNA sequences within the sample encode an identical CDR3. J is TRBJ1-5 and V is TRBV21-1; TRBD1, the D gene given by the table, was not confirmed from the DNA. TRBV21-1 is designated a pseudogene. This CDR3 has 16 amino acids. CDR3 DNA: TGTGCCACCCAAACAGGGAGCCTCTCTAGCAATCAGCCCCAGCATTTT. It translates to CATQTGSLSSNQPQHF.

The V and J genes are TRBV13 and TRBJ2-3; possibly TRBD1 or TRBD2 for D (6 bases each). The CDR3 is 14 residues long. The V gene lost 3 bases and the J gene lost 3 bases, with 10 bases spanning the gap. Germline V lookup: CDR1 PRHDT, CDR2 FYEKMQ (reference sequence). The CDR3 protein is CASSLGGRTDTQYF. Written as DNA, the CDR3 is TGTGCCAGCAGCTTGGGGGGCCGGACAGATACGCAGTATTTT.

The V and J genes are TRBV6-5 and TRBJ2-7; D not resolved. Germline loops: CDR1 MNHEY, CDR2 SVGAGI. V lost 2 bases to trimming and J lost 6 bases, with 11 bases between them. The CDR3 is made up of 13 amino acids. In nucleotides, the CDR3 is TGTGCCAGCAGTTACGTTATTCCCTCCGAGCAGTACTTC. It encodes CASSYVIPSEQYF.

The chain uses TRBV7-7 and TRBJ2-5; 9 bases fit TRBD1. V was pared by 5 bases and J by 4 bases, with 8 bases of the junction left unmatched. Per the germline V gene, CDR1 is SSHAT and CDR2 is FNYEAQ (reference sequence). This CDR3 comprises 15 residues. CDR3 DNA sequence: TGTGCCAGCAGCCCCCGGGACAGGGAAGGAGAGACCCAGTACTTC. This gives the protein CASSPRDREGETQYF. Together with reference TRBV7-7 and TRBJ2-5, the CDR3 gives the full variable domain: GAGVSQSPRYKVTKRGQDVTLRCDPISSHATLYWYQQALGQGPEFLTYFNYEAQPDKSGLPSDRFSAERPEGSISTLTIQRTEQRDSAMYRCASSPRDREGETQYFGPGTRLLVL.

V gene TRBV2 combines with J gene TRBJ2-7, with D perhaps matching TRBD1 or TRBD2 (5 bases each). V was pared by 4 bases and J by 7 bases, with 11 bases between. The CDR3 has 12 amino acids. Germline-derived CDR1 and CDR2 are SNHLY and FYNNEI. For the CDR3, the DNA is TGTGCCAGCAGTGCGGGGACCTGGGAGCAGTACTTC. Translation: CASSAGTWEQYF.

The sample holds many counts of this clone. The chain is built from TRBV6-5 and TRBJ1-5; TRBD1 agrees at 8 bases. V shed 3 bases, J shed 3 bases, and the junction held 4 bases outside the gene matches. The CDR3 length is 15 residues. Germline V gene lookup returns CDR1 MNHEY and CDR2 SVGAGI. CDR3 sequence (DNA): TGTGCCAGCAGTTATGGACAGGGCCTCAATCAGCCCCAGCATTTT. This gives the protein CASSYGQGLNQPQHF.

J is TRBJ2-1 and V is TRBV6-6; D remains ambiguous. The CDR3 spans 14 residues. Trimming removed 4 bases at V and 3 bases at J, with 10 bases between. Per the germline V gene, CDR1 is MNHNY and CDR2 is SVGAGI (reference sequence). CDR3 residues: CASSFGHVYNEQFF. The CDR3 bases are TGTGCCAGCAGTTTTGGTCACGTCTACAATGAGCAGTTCTTC.

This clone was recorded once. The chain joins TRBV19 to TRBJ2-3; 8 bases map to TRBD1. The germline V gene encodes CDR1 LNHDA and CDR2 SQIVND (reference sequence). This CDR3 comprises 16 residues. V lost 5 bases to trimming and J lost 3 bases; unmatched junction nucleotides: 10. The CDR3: CASSPGPGTGTDTQYF. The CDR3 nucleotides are TGTGCCAGTAGTCCCGGGCCCGGGACAGGAACAGATACGCAGTATTTT.

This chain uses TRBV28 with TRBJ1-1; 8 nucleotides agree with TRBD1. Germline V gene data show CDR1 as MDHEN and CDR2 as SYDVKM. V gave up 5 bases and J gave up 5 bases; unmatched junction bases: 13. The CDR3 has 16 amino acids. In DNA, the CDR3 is TGTGCCAGCAGTCTCCTAGCTGCACAGGGGGGAACTGAAGCTTTCTTT. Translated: CASSLLAAQGGTEAFF.

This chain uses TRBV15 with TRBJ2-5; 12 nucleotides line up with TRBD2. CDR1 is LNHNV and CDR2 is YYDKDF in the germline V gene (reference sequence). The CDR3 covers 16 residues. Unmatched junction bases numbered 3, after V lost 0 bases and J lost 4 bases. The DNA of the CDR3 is TGTGCCACCAGCAGAGATAAGACTAGCGGGGGAGAGACCCAGTACTTC. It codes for CATSRDKTSGGETQYF. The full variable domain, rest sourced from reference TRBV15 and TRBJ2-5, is DAMVIQNPRYQVTQFGKPVTLSCSQTLNHNVMYWYQQKSSQAPKLLFHYYDKDFNNEADTPDNFQSRRPNTSFCFLDIRSPGLGDTAMYLCATSRDKTSGGETQYFGPGTRLLVL.

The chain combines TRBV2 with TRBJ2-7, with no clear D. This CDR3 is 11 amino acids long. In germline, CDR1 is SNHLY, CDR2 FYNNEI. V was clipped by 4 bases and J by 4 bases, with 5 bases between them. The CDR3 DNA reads TGTGCCAGCAGTGGGGGTTACGAGCAGTACTTC. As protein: CASSGGYEQYF.

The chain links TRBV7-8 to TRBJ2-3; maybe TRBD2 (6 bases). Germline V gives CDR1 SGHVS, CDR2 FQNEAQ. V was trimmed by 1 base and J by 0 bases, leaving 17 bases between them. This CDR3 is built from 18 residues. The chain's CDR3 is CASSLVIAANTSTDTQYF. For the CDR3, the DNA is TGTGCCAGCAGCTTAGTGATAGCGGCTAATACTAGCACAGATACGCAGTATTTT. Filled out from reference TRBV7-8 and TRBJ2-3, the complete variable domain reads GAGVSQSPRYKVAKRGQDVALRCDPISGHVSLFWYQQALGQGPEFLTYFQNEAQLDKSGLPSDRFFAERPEGSVSTLKIQRTQQEDSAVYLCASSLVIAANTSTDTQYFGPGTRLTVL.

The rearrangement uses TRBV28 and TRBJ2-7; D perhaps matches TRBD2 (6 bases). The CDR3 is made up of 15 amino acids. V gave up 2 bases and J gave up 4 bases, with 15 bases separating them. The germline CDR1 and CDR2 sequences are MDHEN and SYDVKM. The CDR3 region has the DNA TGTGCCAGCAGTTTAGGGTCCAACCGGGGGTACGAGCAGTACTTC. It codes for CASSLGSNRGYEQYF.

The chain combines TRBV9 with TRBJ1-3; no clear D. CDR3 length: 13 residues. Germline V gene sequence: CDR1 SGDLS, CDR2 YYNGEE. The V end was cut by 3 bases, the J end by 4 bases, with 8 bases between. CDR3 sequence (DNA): TGTGCCAGCAGCGCCCCGATCGGAAACACCATATATTTT. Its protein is CASSAPIGNTIYF.

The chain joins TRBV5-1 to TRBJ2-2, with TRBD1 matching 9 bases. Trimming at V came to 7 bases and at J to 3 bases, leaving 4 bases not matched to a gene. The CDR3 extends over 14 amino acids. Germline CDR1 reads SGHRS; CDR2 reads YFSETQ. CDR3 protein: CASRTGVDTGELFF. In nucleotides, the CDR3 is TGCGCCAGCCGGACAGGGGTGGACACCGGGGAGCTGTTTTTT. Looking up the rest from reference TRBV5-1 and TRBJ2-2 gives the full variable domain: KAGVTQTPRYLIKTRGQQVTLSCSPISGHRSVSWYQQTPGQGLQFLFEYFSETQRNKGNFPGRFSGRQFSNSRSEMNVSTLELGDSALYLCASRTGVDTGELFFGEGSRLTVL.